One and the same sample provided the 29 T cell receptor beta chains below, sequenced in a study of blood T cell repertoires in COVID-19. Sequencing was performed with immunoSEQ multiplex PCR; in TCRdb, only in-frame clones are kept and a portion is missing. The sample shows approximately 140,000 clones, roughly 80% of them seen only once. Sample: PBMCs or T cells enriched from blood (not recorded which). These receptors originate from a man between 40 and 49 years old with acute COVID-19.

CDR3 residues: CASSYWTGPPAGGIYEQYF. The CDR3 DNA reads as TGTGCCAGCAGTTACTGGACTGGACCCCCCGCAGGGGGGATATACGAGCAGTACTTC. This chain joins TRBV6-2 or TRBV6-3 and TRBJ2-7, with a tentative D call TRBD1 (7 bases). The CDR3 loop spans 19 amino acids. Trimming stripped 1 base from V and 4 bases from J, with 26 bases between. CDR1 and CDR2 (germline): MNHEY, SVGEGT.

CDR3 bases: TGTGCCAGTAGTTCCGGGACAGGGAGCACTGAAGCTTTCTTT. Translated, it gives CASSSGTGSTEAFF. This rearrangement joins TRBV19 to TRBJ1-1; 9 bases map to TRBD1. Losses at the gene ends were 5 bases for V and 4 bases for J; bases not matched to a gene: 5. The CDR3 covers 14 residues. Germline CDR1 and CDR2: LNHDA and SQIVND (reference sequence).

The chain has TRBV11-3 and TRBJ2-1, with TRBD1 identical over 10 bases. CDR3 length equals 13 residues. The V and J ends lost 5 bases and 9 bases, in that order; junction bases with no gene match: 4. CDR1 is SGHNT, CDR2 YENEEA, per germline. CDR3 nucleotide sequence: TGTGCCAGCAGCCTGGGACAGGGGTTTGAGCAGTTCTTC. Translated, it gives CASSLGQGFEQFF.

The rearrangement links TRBV10-3 to TRBJ2-5, with 12 bases lining up with TRBD2. CDR3 length: 17 amino acids. V dropped 3 bases and J dropped 5; count of bases not matched to a gene: 10. Germline V gene data show CDR1 as ENHRY and CDR2 as SYGVKD. This CDR3 reads CAISDHLAGGGGETQYF. CDR3 nucleotides: TGTGCCATCAGTGACCACCTAGCGGGAGGGGGAGGGGAGACCCAGTACTTC.

V is TRBV9 and J is TRBJ2-7; D not certain. In germline, CDR1 is SGDLS, CDR2 YYNGEE. The CDR3 is made up of 15 amino acids. The germline V and J ends were trimmed by 0 bases and 9 bases, with 19 bases remaining between them. DNA for the CDR3: TGTGCCAGCAGCGTAGACTCATCCAGAGTTACGGGGCAGTACTTC. It is translated as CASSVDSSRVTGQYF.

In DNA, the CDR3 is TGTGCCAGCAGTTTCCGGGAGGGATACACAGATACGCAGTATTTT. This sequence encodes CASSFREGYTDTQYF. The rearrangement joins TRBV27 to TRBJ2-3; TRBD2 matches 8 bases. CDR3 size: 15 residues. The germline V gene has CDR1 MNHEY and CDR2 SMNVEV (reference sequence). Germline trimming cut 3 bases from V and 2 bases from J; bases unmatched to any gene: 4.

The CDR3 region has the DNA TGTGCCAGCAGCCTCGGGACAGGGAGCTCCTACGAGCAGTACTTC. Translating gives CASSLGTGSSYEQYF. The gene calls are TRBV11-3 and TRBJ2-7; 9 positions match TRBD1. V trimming: 5 bases; J trimming: 0 bases; junction bases outside the gene matches: 5. The CDR3 is 15 residues long. CDR1 is SGHNT and CDR2 is YENEEA in the germline V gene.

CDR3 sequence reads: CASILDRGGNTIYF. The CDR3 region has the DNA TGTGCCAGCATTCTGGACAGGGGTGGAAACACCATATATTTT. The gene calls are TRBV2 and TRBJ1-3; TRBD1 matches 9 bases. Germline CDR1 SNHLY, CDR2 FYNNEI. Unmatched junction bases numbered 4, after V lost 7 bases and J lost 3 bases. There are 14 residues in the CDR3.

The chain uses TRBV6-5 and TRBJ1-1; D might be TRBD1 (5 bases). CDR1 and CDR2 from the germline V gene are MNHEY and SVGAGI. The CDR3 has 13 residues. Trimming removed 6 bases at V and 6 bases at J, with 14 bases between. CDR3 in amino acids: CASRRNQGSEAFF. CDR3 sequence (DNA): TGTGCCAGCAGAAGAAACCAGGGATCTGAAGCTTTCTTT.

The gene calls are TRBV1 and TRBJ2-7; the table's TRBD1 call for D was not verified on the DNA. TRBV1 is described as a pseudogene. The CDR3 loop spans 14 amino acids. The CDR3 region has the DNA TGCACCAGCAGCCAGCGGACAGGGCCCCACGAGCAGTACTTC. It specifies CTSSQRTGPHEQYF.

This rearrangement joins TRBV28 to TRBJ2-2; 9 bases agree with TRBD2. CDR3 length equals 16 residues. V lost 2 bases and J lost 2; bases outside the gene matches: 3. Germline values: CDR1 MDHEN, CDR2 SYDVKM. This CDR3 reads CASSLGGRVNTGELFF. The CDR3, as DNA: TGTGCCAGCAGTTTAGGCGGGAGGGTTAACACCGGGGAGCTGTTTTTT. The full variable domain, its missing parts supplied by reference TRBV28 and TRBJ2-2, is DVKVTQSSRYLVKRTGEKVFLECVQDMDHENMFWYRQDPGLGLRLIYFSYDVKMKEKGDIPEGYSVSREKKERFSLILESASTNQTSMYLCASSLGGRVNTGELFFGEGSRLTVL.

The chain recombines TRBV4-1 with TRBJ2-1, with 7 positions matching TRBD2. The CDR3 spans 15 residues. The trim removed 1 base at V and 15 bases at J, leaving 15 bases unmatched. Germline CDR1 is MGHRA and CDR2 is YSYEKL. CDR3 amino acids: CASSQGLGRGRLGFF. The CDR3 nucleotides are TGCGCCAGCAGCCAAGGGTTGGGGAGGGGACGACTCGGGTTCTTC.

The genes are TRBV19 and TRBJ1-6; 8 bases are shared with TRBD1. The CDR3 totals 15 residues. V trimming: 3 bases; J trimming: 9 bases; junction bases outside the gene matches: 7. Germline CDR1 LNHDA, CDR2 SQIVND (reference sequence). The CDR3 coding sequence is TGTGCCAGTAGTATGGGACAGGCCCGCGGTTCACCCCTCCACTTT. The encoded protein is CASSMGQARGSPLHF.

CDR3 region: CASSIGGAEAFF. The CDR3 DNA sequence: TGTGCCAGTAGTATAGGGGGGGCTGAAGCTTTCTTT. This chain connects TRBV19 to TRBJ1-1, with D possibly being TRBD1 (5 bases). Germline CDR1 reads LNHDA; CDR2 reads SQIVND (reference sequence). The CDR3 runs to 12 residues. V was clipped by 1 base and J by 6 bases, with 6 bases between them.

The chain joins TRBV4-3 to TRBJ2-1; TRBD2 aligns across 7 bases. CDR1 is LGHNA, CDR2 YSLEER, per germline. The CDR3 sequence is 15 residues long. The V and J ends lost 0 bases and 6 bases, in that order; junction bases with no gene match: 5. The CDR3, as DNA: TGCGCCAGCAGCCAAGATTCTACTAGCGTCAATGAGCAGTTCTTC. This gives the protein CASSQDSTSVNEQFF.

This chain links TRBV19 with TRBJ1-5, with D unclear. Per the germline V gene, CDR1 is LNHDA and CDR2 is SQIVND (reference sequence). CDR3 size: 12 residues. Deletions cut 5 bases from V and 7 bases from J, with 9 bases between. In DNA, the CDR3 is TGTGCCAGTAGTGCTTTCGGGCAGCCCCAGCATTTT. It is translated as CASSAFGQPQHF.

The V call is TRBV19, the J call TRBJ1-1; 10 nucleotides align to TRBD1. Germline trimming cut 7 bases from V and 2 bases from J; bases unmatched to any gene: 10. This CDR3 is 16 amino acids long. CDR1 is LNHDA and CDR2 is SQIVND in the germline V gene (reference sequence). CDR3 region: CASIPGQGKINTEAFF. The DNA for the CDR3 is TGTGCCAGTATCCCGGGACAGGGGAAGATAAACACTGAAGCTTTCTTT.

The genes are TRBV10-3 and TRBJ1-2; D unresolved. The germline V gene has CDR1 ENHRY and CDR2 SYGVKD. The CDR3 is made up of 11 amino acids. The V gene lost 7 bases and the J gene lost 8 bases, with 11 bases spanning the gap. The CDR3 is CAITYEVGYTF. The CDR3 bases are TGTGCCATCACTTACGAGGTCGGCTACACCTTC.

The V gene is TRBV7-9, the J gene TRBJ2-1, with D perhaps TRBD2 (5 bases). The CDR3 spans 16 residues. CDR1 SEHNR and CDR2 FQNEAQ come from the germline V gene (reference sequence). The V gene lost 0 bases and the J gene lost 0 bases, with 9 bases spanning the gap. CDR3 protein: CASSLATGISYNEQFF. In nucleotides, the CDR3 is TGTGCCAGCAGCTTAGCGACGGGGATCTCCTACAATGAGCAGTTCTTC.

The gene calls are TRBV3-1 (or the pseudogene TRBV3-2) and TRBJ2-1, with TRBD1 matching 8 bases. V lost 0 bases, J lost 10 bases, and 2 bases stayed unmatched. Germline CDR1 LGHDT, CDR2 YNNKEL (reference sequence). The CDR3 is made up of 13 amino acids. The DNA for the CDR3 is TGTGCCAGCAGCCAAGACACAGGGGGGGAGCAGTTCTTC. Translation: CASSQDTGGEQFF.

The chain uses TRBV6-5 and TRBJ2-1; D possibly corresponds to TRBD1 (6 bases). From germline, CDR1 is MNHEY and CDR2 SVGAGI. This CDR3 is 11 amino acids long. Trimming stripped 6 bases from V and 11 bases from J, with 11 bases between. Here the CDR3 DNA reads TGTGCCAGCAGCCTACAGGGAAAGCAGTTCTTC. It codes for CASSLQGKQFF.

This sequence joins TRBV20-1 and TRBJ2-1; 8 positions agree with TRBD2. V lost 3 bases to trimming and J lost 1 base; unmatched junction nucleotides: 2. Germline assignment: CDR1 DFQATT and CDR2 SNEGSKA (reference sequence). This CDR3 spans 14 amino acids. The CDR3, as DNA: TGCAGTGCTAGTCCTAGCGGGTCCTACAATGAGCAGTTCTTC. As protein: CSASPSGSYNEQFF.

This sequence joins TRBV19 and TRBJ1-3; tentative D call: TRBD1 (6 bases). This CDR3 is built from 16 residues. The germline V and J ends were trimmed by 3 bases and 0 bases, with 12 bases remaining between them. Per the germline V gene, CDR1 is LNHDA and CDR2 is SQIVND (reference sequence). The chain's CDR3 is CASSMRKDSSGNTIYF. In DNA form, the CDR3 reads TGTGCCAGTAGTATGAGGAAGGACAGCTCTGGAAACACCATATATTTT.

The chain employs TRBV11-2 and TRBJ2-2; 9 nucleotides align to TRBD1. The CDR3 runs 17 residues. Germline lookup yields CDR1 SGHAT and CDR2 FQNNGV. With 5 bases clipped from V and 6 bases from J, the junction kept 13 bases outside the gene matches. CDR3 region: CASSPYTGTGLSGELFF. The DNA of the CDR3 is TGTGCCAGCAGCCCCTACACCGGGACAGGGCTCTCCGGGGAGCTGTTTTTT.

Here the CDR3 DNA reads TGTGCCAGCAGCTCGTATAGCAATCAGCCCCAGCATTTT. Translation: CASSSYSNQPQHF. V usage is TRBV7-8 and J usage is TRBJ1-5; the D is unclear. The germline V gene has CDR1 SGHVS and CDR2 FQNEAQ. Trimming took off 4 bases at V and 0 bases at J, with 4 bases between the two ends. The CDR3 is made up of 13 amino acids.

CDR3 sequence reads: CASSQLLGGDNQPQHF. The CDR3, as DNA: TGCGCCAGCAGCCAATTGCTGGGAGGGGACAATCAGCCCCAGCATTTT. The V call is TRBV4-1, the J call TRBJ1-5, with D tentatively TRBD1 (5 bases). Trimming took off 2 bases at V and 3 bases at J, with 14 bases between the two ends. Germline V gene lookup returns CDR1 MGHRA and CDR2 YSYEKL. This CDR3 is 16 amino acids long.

The rearrangement joins TRBV5-6 to TRBJ2-7, with no clear D. Between the trimmed V and J ends, which lost 3 bases and 7 bases, there was a span of 14 bases. Germline CDR1 is SGHDT and CDR2 is YYEEEE. The CDR3 runs 13 residues. The CDR3 here is CASSSVSAREQYF. The CDR3 DNA follows: TGTGCCAGCAGCTCCGTGTCCGCCAGGGAGCAGTACTTC.

This clone was seen a few times. CDR3 DNA: TGCAGCGTTGAAGGGACAGGAAAAGGGGTCTACGAGCAGTACTTC. It encodes CSVEGTGKGVYEQYF. The chain links TRBV29-1 to TRBJ2-7; 7 bases are shared with TRBD1. With 1 base clipped from V and 3 bases from J, the junction kept 9 bases outside the gene matches. CDR3 length equals 15 residues. Germline assignment: CDR1 SQVTM and CDR2 ANQGSEA.

This clone was recorded only once. The chain is built from TRBV7-2 and TRBJ1-6; D is unresolved. V was shortened by 5 bases and J by 0 bases, with 8 bases between the two germline ends. CDR3 size: 15 residues. Germline-derived CDR1 and CDR2 are SGHTA and FQGNSA. CDR3 in amino acids: CASSPRDSYNSPLHF. For the CDR3, the DNA is TGTGCCAGCAGCCCGCGGGACTCCTATAATTCACCCCTCCACTTT.